This entry lists 11 T cell receptor beta chains sequenced from one sample in a study of blood T cell repertoires in COVID-19. TCRdb's table, derived via immunoSEQ multiplex PCR, lists solely in-frame clones and lacks some. The repertoire holds about 240,000 clones, with around 88% as singletons. The material sequenced was PBMCs or T cells enriched from blood (not recorded which). Receptor source: a woman in her 40s with acute COVID-19.

The chain couples TRBV5-6 to TRBJ2-5; 7 nucleotides agree with TRBD1. CDR3 length: 13 amino acids. Trimming at V came to 4 bases and at J to 4 bases, leaving 4 bases not matched to a gene. Per germline, CDR1 SGHDT and CDR2 YYEEEE. The CDR3: CASSLGQLETQYF. The CDR3 bases are TGTGCCAGCAGCCTGGGACAGCTAGAGACCCAGTACTTC.

The chain is built from TRBV7-9 and TRBJ2-7; 13 nucleotides line up with TRBD2. V dropped 5 bases and J dropped 5; count of bases not matched to a gene: 12. The germline V gene encodes CDR1 SEHNR and CDR2 FQNEAQ (reference sequence). CDR3 length: 17 amino acids. This CDR3 is CASSPIRGLAGADEQYF. CDR3 coding DNA: TGTGCCAGCAGCCCGATTAGAGGACTAGCGGGAGCTGACGAGCAGTACTTC.

The chain joins TRBV7-9 to TRBJ1-1; D uncertain. Trimming took off 7 bases at V and 3 bases at J, with 15 bases between the two ends. CDR3 length equals 14 residues. Per the germline V gene, CDR1 is SEHNR and CDR2 is FQNEAQ (reference sequence). CDR3 nucleotides: TGTGCCAGCACCCCCGGCGGTGAGGACACTGAAGCTTTCTTT. It specifies CASTPGGEDTEAFF.

V and J are TRBV12-5 and TRBJ1-1; D is perhaps TRBD1 (5 bases). CDR1 LGHNT and CDR2 FRNRAP come from the germline V gene. The CDR3 contains 13 residues. Between the trimmed V and J ends, which lost 0 bases and 8 bases, there was a span of 10 bases. DNA for the CDR3: TGTGCTAGTGGTTTGGTATCTCCAGGGGAAGCTTTCTTT. It is translated as CASGLVSPGEAFF.

This rearrangement joins TRBV9 to TRBJ2-3; unclear D gene. The CDR3 is made up of 15 amino acids. V gave up 3 bases and J gave up 1 base, with 12 bases separating them. CDR1 is SGDLS, CDR2 YYNGEE, per germline. CDR3 sequence (DNA): TGTGCCAGCAGCGCAACGGGTGAACGCACAGATACGCAGTATTTT. It translates to CASSATGERTDTQYF.

A few counts support this clone. The DNA for the CDR3 is TGTGCCAGTAGTATGGTAGCTCGTCGGGAGACCCAGTACTTC. Residues: CASSMVARRETQYF. The chain joins TRBV19 to TRBJ2-5, with D uncertain. Per the germline V gene, CDR1 is LNHDA and CDR2 is SQIVND (reference sequence). The V and J ends lost 3 bases and 5 bases respectively, with 13 bases between them. The CDR3 is 14 amino acids.

In DNA, the CDR3 is TGTGCCAGCAGCCAAGATGACCCTCGGACTCAAACTGGAAACACCATATATTTT. Protein sequence: CASSQDDPRTQTGNTIYF. The chain has TRBV3-1 (or the pseudogene TRBV3-2) and TRBJ1-3; D ambiguous. The CDR3 loop spans 18 amino acids. The germline V gene has CDR1 LGHDT and CDR2 YNNKEL (reference sequence). The V end was cut by 0 bases, the J end by 2 bases, with 17 bases between.

This chain joins TRBV5-8 and TRBJ2-2; 12 bases match TRBD2. The CDR3 sequence is 16 residues long. The J segment lost 6 bases and the V segment lost 2 bases, leaving 5 bases of the junction unmatched. Germline V gene lookup returns CDR1 SGHTS and CDR2 YDEGEE. This CDR3 reads CASSLRLAGAPGELFF. The CDR3 region has the DNA TGTGCCAGCAGCTTAAGACTAGCGGGAGCCCCCGGGGAGCTGTTTTTT.

The chain has TRBV5-8 and TRBJ1-2, with TRBD1 as a possible D gene (6 bases). CDR3 length: 14 residues. Germline lookup yields CDR1 SGHTS and CDR2 YDEGEE. The ends were cut back, 4 bases at V and 8 bases at J, with 18 bases in the middle. CDR3 DNA sequence: TGTGCCAGCAGCAATCGTCCAGGGGCGGAAGGCTACACCTTC. It yields the protein CASSNRPGAEGYTF.

The CDR3 DNA sequence: TGTGCCAGCAGCCTCCGTAGCGGAACTAGCACAGATACGCAGTATTTT. Translation gives CASSLRSGTSTDTQYF. The chain combines TRBV5-5 with TRBJ2-3, with a weak D call TRBD2 (6 bases). The germline V and J ends were trimmed by 4 bases and 0 bases, with 15 bases remaining between them. CDR3 length: 16 residues. Germline V gives CDR1 SGHKS, CDR2 YYEKEE (reference sequence).

V gene TRBV15 combines with J gene TRBJ1-5; D remains unclear. Trimming took off 7 bases at V and 0 bases at J, with 7 bases between the two ends. Germline CDR1 LNHNV, CDR2 YYDKDF (reference sequence). CDR3 size: 13 residues. The CDR3 coding sequence is TGTGCCACCACGGGATATAGCAATCAGCCCCAGCATTTT. Protein product: CATTGYSNQPQHF.